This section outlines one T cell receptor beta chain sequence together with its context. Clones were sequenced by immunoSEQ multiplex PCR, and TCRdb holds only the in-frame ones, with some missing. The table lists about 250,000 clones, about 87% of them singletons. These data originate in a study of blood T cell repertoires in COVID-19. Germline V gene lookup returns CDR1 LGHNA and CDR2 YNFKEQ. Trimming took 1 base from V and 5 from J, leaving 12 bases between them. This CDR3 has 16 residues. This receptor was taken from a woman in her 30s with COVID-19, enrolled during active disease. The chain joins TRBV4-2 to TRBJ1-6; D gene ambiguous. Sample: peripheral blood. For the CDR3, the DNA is TGTGCCAGCAGCCAAGTTCTAGGTTTGGATAATTCACCCCTCCACTTT. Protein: CASSQVLGLDNSPLHF.